Listed here is a single TCR beta chain. Germline V CDR1 and CDR2: SGHTA, FQGNSA. The CDR3 runs to 14 residues. V lost 1 base, J lost 3 bases, and 9 bases lay in between. The data were taken from a study of blood T cell repertoires in COVID-19. In the original analysis: Amplified reference gene primers provided the basis for estimating nucleated cell counts. Some clones are missing from TCRdb's copy, which holds only in-frame ones; the method was immunoSEQ multiplex PCR. V and J calls and clone size are those listed in that table; D and trimming were worked out from the DNA. The repertoire holds 150,000 or so clones, with around 83% as singletons.

The receptor was isolated from a woman in her fifties or sixties with acute or convalescent COVID-19. Sequencing was performed on peripheral blood. This sequence joins TRBV7-2 and TRBJ1-2; a possible D gene is TRBD1 (6 bases). The CDR3 loop is CASSLVDRYYGYTF. The DNA of the CDR3 is TGTGCCAGCAGCTTAGTGGACAGATACTATGGCTACACCTTC.